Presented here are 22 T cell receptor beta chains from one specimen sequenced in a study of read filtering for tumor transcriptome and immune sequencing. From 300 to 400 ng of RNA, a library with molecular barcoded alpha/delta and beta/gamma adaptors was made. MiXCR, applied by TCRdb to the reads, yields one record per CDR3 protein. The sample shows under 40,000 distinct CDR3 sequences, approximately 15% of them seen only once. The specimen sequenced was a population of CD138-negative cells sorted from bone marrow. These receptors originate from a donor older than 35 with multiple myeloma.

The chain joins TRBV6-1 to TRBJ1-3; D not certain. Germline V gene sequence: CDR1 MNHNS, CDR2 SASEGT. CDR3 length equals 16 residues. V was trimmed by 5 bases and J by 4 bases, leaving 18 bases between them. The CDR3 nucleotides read TGTGCCAGCAGTCCGGGAGGCACTCTCTCAGGAAACACCATATATTTT. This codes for CASSPGGTLSGNTIYF.

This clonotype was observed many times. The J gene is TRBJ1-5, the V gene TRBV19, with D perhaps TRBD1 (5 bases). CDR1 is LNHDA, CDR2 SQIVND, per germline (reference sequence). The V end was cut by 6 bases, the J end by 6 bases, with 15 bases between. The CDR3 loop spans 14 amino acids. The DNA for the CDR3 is TGTGCCAGTAGCGTTGTGGCAGGGTTTCAGCCCCAGCATTTT. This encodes CASSVVAGFQPQHF.

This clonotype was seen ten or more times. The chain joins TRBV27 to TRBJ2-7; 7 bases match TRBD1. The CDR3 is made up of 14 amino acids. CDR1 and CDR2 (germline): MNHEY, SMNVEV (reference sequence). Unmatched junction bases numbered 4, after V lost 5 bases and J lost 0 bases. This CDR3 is CASSQDRYSYEQYF. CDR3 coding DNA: TGTGCCAGCAGTCAGGACAGGTACTCCTACGAGCAGTACTTC.

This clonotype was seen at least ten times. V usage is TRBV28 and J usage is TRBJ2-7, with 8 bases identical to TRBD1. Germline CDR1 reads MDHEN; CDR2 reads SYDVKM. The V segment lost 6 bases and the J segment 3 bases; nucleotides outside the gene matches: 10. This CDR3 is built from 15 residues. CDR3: CASRGLGTGFYEQYF. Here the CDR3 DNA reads TGTGCCAGCAGGGGGCTCGGGACAGGCTTCTACGAGCAGTACTTC.

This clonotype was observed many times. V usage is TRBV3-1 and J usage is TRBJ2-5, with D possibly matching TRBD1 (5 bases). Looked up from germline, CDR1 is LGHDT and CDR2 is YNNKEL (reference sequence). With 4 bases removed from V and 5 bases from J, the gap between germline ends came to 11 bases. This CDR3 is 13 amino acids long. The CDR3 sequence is CASSRLGPETQYF. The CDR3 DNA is TGTGCCAGCAGCCGTCTGGGGCCGGAGACCCAGTACTTC.

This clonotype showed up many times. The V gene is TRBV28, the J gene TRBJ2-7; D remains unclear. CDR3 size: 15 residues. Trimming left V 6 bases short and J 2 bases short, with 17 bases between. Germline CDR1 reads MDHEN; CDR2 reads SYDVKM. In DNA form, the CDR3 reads TGTGCCAGCAGAACCCTAAAGCGAAGTACCTACGAGCAGTACTTC. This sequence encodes CASRTLKRSTYEQYF.

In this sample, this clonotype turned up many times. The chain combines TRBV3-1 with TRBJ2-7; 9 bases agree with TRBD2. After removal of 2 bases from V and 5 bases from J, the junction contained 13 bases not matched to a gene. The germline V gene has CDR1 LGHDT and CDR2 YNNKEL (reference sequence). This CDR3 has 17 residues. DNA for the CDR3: TGTGCCAGCAGCCAAAGAAAAAGGCAGCGGGGGGTGAACGAGCAGTACTTC. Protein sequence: CASSQRKRQRGVNEQYF.

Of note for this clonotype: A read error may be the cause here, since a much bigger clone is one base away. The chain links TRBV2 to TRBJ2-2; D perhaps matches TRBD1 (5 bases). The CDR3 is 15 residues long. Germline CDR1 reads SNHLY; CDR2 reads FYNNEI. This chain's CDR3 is CASSQDTTKTGELFF. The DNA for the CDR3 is TGTGCCAGCAGTCAGGACACGACGAAAACCGGGGAGCTGTTTTTT.

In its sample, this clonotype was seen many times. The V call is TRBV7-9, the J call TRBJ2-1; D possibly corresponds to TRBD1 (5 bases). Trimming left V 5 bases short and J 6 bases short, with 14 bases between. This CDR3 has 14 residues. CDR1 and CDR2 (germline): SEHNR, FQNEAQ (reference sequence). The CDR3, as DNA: TGTGCCAGCAGCACCGCCAGGGAAGGCAATGAGCAGTTCTTC. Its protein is CASSTAREGNEQFF.

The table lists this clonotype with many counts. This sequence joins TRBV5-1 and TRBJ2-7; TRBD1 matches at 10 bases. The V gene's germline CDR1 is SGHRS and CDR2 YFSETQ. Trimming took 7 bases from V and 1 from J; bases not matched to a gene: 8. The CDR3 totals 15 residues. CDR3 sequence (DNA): TGCGCCAGCGGGCCGGGACAGGGGACATCCTACGAGCAGTACTTC. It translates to CASGPGQGTSYEQYF.

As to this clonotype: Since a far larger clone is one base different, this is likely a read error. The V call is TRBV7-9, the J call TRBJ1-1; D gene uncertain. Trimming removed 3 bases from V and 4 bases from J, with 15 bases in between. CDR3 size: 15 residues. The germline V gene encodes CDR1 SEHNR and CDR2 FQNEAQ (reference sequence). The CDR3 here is CASSLDWGEGTEAFF. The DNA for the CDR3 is TGTGCCAGCAGCTTGGACTGGGGTGAGGGCACTGAAGCTTTCTTT.

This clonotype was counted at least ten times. The CDR3 protein is CAANTAGEQETQYF. In nucleotides, the CDR3 is TGTGCCGCCAACACAGCGGGGGAGCAAGAGACCCAGTACTTC. The chain joins TRBV10-3 to TRBJ2-5; 8 positions agree with TRBD2. This CDR3 contains 14 residues. Per germline, CDR1 ENHRY and CDR2 SYGVKD. Trimming took 11 bases from V and 2 from J; bases not matched to a gene: 10.

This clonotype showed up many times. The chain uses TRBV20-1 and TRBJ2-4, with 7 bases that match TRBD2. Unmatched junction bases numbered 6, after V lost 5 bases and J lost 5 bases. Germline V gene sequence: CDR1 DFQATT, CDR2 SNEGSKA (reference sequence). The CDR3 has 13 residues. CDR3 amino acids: CSAPGTTENIQYF. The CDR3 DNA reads TGCAGTGCTCCCGGGACTACCGAAAACATTCAGTACTTC.

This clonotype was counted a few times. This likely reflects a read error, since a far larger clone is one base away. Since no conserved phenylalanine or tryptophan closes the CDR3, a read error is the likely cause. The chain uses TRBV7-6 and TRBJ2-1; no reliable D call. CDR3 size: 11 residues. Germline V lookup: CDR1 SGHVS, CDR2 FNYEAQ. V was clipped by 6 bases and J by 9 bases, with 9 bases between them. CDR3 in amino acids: CASRVSSEQFL. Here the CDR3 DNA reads TGTGCCAGCAGGGTTTCATCTGAGCAGTTCCTC.

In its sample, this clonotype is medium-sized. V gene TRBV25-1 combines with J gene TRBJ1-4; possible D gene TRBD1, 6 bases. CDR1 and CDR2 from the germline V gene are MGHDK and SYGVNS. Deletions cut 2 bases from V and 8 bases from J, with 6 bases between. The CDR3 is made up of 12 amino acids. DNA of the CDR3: TGTGCCAGCAGTGAAAGGGGGGAAAAACTGTTTTTT. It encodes CASSERGEKLFF.

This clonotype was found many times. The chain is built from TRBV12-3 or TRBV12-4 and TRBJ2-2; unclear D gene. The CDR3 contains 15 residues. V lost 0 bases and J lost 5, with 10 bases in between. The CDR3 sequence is CASSLAPLGTGELFF. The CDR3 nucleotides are TGTGCCAGCAGTTTAGCGCCTTTGGGGACCGGGGAGCTGTTTTTT.

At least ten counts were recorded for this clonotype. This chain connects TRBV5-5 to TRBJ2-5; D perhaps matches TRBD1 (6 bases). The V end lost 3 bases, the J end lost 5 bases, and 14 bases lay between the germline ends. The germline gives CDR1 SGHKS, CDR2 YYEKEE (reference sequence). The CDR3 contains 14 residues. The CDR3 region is CASSSGYRVETQYF. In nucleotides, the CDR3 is TGTGCCAGCAGCTCGGGCTACAGGGTTGAGACCCAGTACTTC.

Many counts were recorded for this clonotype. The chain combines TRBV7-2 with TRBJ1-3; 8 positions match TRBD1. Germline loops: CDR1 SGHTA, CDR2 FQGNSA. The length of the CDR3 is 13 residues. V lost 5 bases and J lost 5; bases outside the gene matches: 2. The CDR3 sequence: CASSRDRRNTIYF. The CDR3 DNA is TGTGCCAGCAGCCGGGACAGGAGAAACACCATATATTTT.

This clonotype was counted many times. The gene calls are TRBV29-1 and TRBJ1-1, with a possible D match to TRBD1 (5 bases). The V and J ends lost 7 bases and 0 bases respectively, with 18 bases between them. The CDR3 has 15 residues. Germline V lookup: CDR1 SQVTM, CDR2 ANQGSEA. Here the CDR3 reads CSGTPGRHMNTEAFF. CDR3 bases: TGCAGCGGGACCCCGGGACGGCATATGAACACTGAAGCTTTCTTT.

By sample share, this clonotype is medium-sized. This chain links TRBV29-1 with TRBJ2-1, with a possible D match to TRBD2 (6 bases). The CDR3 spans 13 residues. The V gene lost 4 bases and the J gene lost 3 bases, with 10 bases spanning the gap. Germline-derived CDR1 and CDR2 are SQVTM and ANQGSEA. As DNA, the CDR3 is TGCAGCGTTGGGCGGGGAGACTACAATGAGCAGTTCTTC. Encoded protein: CSVGRGDYNEQFF.

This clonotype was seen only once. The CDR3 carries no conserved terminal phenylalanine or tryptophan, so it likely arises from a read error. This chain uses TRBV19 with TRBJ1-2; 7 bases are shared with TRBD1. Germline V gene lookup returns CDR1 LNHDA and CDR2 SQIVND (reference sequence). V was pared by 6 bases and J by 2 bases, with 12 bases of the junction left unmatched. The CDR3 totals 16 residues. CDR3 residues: CASSLSPGQRNYGYTL. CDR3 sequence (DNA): TGTGCCAGTAGCCTAAGCCCGGGACAGAGAAACTATGGCTACACCCTC.

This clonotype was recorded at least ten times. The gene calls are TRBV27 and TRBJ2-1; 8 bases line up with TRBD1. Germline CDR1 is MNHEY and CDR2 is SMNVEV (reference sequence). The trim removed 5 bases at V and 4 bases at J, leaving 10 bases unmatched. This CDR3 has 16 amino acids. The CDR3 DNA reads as TGTGCCAGCAGTCCATCCGGGACAGGCGTTTACAATGAGCAGTTCTTC. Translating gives CASSPSGTGVYNEQFF.